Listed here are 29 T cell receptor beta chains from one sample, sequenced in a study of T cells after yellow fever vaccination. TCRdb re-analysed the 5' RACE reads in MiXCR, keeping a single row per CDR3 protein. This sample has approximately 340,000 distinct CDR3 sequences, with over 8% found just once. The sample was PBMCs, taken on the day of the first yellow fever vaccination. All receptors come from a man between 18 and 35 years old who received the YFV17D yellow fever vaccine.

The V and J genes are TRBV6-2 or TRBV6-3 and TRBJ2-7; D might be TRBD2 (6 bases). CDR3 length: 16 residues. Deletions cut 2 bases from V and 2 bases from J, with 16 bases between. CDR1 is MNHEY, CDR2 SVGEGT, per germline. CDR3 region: CASSYGAGLSPYEQYF. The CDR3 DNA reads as TGTGCCAGCAGTTACGGTGCCGGACTATCCCCCTACGAGCAGTACTTC.

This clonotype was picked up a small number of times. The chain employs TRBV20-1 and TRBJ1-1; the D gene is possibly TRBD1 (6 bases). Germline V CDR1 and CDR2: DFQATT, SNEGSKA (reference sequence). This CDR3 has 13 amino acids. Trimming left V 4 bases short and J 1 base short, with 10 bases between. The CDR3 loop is CSANDRTNTEAFF. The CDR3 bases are TGCAGTGCTAACGACAGGACGAACACTGAAGCTTTCTTT.

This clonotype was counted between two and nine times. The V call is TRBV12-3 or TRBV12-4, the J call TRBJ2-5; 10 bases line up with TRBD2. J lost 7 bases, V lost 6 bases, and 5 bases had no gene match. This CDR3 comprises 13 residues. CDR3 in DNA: TGTGCCAGCAGCTGGACTAGCGGAGGGACCCAGTACTTC. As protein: CASSWTSGGTQYF.

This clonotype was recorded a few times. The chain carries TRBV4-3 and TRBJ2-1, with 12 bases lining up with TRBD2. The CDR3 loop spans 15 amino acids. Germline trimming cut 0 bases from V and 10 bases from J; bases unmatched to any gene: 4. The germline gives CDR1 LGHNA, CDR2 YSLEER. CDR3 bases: TGCGCCAGCAGCCAAGATCTCGGGACTAGCGGGGAGCAGTTCTTC. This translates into CASSQDLGTSGEQFF.

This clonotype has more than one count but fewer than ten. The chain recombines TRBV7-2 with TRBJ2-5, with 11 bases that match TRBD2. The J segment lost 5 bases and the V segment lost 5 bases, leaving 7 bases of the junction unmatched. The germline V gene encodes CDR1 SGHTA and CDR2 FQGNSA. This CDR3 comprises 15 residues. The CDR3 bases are TGTGCCAGCAGCCTTAGCGGGGGGGCGTGGGAGACCCAGTACTTC. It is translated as CASSLSGGAWETQYF.

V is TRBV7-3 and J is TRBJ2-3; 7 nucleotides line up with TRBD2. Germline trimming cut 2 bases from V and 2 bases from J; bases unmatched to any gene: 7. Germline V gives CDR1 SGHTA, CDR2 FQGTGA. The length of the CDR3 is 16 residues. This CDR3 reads CASSLASAGTTDTQYF. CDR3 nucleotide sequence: TGTGCCAGCAGCTTAGCCTCAGCGGGGACCACAGATACGCAGTATTTT.

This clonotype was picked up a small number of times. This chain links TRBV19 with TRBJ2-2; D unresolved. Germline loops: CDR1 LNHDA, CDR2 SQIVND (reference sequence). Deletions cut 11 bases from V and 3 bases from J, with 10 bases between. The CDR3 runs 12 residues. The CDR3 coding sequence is TGTGCCGGCGAGTCATACACCGGGGAGCTGTTTTTT. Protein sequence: CAGESYTGELFF.

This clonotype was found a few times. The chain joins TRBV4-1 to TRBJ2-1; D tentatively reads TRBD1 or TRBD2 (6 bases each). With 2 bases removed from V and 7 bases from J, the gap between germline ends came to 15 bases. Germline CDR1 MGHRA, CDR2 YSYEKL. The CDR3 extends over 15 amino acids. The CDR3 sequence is CASSQFEGGINEQFF. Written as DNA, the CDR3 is TGCGCCAGCAGCCAATTCGAAGGGGGGATTAATGAGCAGTTCTTC.

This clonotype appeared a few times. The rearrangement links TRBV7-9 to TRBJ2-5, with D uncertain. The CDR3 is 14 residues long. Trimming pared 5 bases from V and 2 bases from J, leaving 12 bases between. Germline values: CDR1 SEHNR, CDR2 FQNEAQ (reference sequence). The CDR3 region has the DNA TGTGCCAGCAGCGGCCCGGTAGTTCAAGAGACCCAGTACTTC. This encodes CASSGPVVQETQYF.

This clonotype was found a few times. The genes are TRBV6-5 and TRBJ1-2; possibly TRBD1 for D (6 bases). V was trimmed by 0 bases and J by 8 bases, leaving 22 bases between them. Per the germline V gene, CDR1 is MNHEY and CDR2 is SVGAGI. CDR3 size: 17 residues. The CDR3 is CASSYSPGPGGAWGYTF. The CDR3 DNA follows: TGTGCCAGCAGTTACTCCCCGGGTCCGGGGGGGGCGTGGGGCTACACCTTC.

The DNA of the CDR3 is TGCAGCGTCTGTGCGGGACAGGGGCCTGTTGAAGCTTTCTTT. It yields the protein CSVCAGQGPVEAFF. V usage is TRBV29-1 and J usage is TRBJ1-1, with 10 bases that match TRBD1. Per the germline V gene, CDR1 is SQVTM and CDR2 is ANQGSEA. Losses at the gene ends were 6 bases for V and 7 bases for J; bases not matched to a gene: 11. The CDR3 loop spans 14 amino acids.

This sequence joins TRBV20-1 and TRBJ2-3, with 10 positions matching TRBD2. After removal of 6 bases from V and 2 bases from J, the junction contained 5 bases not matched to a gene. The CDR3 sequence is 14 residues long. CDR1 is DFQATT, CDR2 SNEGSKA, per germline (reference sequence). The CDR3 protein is CSAFSGGITDTQYF. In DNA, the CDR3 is TGCAGTGCCTTTAGCGGGGGGATCACAGATACGCAGTATTTT.

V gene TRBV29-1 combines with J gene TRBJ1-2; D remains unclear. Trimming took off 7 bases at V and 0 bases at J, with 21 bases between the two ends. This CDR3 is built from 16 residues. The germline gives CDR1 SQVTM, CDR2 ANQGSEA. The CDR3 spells CSARNVDGTSNYGYTF. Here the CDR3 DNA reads TGCAGCGCAAGAAACGTAGACGGTACATCTAACTATGGCTACACCTTC.

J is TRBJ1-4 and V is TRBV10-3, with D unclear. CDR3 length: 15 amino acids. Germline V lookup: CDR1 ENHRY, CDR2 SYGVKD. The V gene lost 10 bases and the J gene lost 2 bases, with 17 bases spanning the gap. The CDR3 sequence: CATTPQVATNEKLFF. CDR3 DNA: TGTGCCACCACCCCCCAGGTGGCGACTAATGAAAAACTGTTTTTT.

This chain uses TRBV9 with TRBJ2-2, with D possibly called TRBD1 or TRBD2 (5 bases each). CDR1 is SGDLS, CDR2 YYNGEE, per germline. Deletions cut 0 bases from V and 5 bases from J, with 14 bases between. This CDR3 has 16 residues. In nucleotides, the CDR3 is TGTGCCAGCAGCGTAGACGTAATGGGGACGACCGGGGAGCTGTTTTTT. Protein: CASSVDVMGTTGELFF.

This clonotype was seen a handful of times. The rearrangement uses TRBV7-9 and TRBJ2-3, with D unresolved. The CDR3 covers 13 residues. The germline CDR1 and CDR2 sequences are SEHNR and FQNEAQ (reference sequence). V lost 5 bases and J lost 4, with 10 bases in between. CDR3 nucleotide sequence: TGTGCCAGCAGCGCCCCCAACGCAGATACGCAGTATTTT. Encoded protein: CASSAPNADTQYF. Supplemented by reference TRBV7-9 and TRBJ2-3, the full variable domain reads DTGVSQNPRHKITKRGQNVTFRCDPISEHNRLYWYRQTLGQGPEFLTYFQNEAQLEKSRLLSDRFSAERPKGSFSTLEIQRTEQGDSAMYLCASSAPNADTQYFGPGTRLTVL.

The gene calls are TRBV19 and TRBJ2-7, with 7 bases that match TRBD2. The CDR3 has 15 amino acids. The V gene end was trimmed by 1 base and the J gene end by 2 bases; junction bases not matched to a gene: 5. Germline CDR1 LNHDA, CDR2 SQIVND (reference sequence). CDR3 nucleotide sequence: TGTGCCAGTAGTATAGGGGAGGGCCCGCCCTACGAGCAGTACTTC. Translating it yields CASSIGEGPPYEQYF.

CDR3 nucleotides: TGTGCCAGCAGCCCACGGGACAGAGGCTACGAGCAGTACGTC. As protein: CASSPRDRGYEQYV. The chain carries TRBV6-2 or TRBV6-3 and TRBJ2-7, with 7 bases aligning to TRBD1. The germline V gene has CDR1 MNHEY and CDR2 SVGEGT. This CDR3 has 14 amino acids. J lost 3 bases, V lost 6 bases, and 8 bases had no gene match.

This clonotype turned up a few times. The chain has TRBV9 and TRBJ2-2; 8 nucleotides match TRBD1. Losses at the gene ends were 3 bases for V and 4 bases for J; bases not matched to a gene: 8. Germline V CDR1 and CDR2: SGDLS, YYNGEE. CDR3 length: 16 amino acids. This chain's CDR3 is CASSALTGVATGELFF. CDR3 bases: TGTGCCAGCAGCGCACTGACAGGGGTTGCCACCGGGGAGCTGTTTTTT.

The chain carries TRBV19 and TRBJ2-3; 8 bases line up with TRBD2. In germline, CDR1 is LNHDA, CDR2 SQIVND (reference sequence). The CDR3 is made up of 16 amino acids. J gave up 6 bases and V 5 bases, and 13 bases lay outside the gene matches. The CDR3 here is CASSSPAGGATDTQYF. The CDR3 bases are TGTGCCAGTAGTTCACCGGCCGGGGGGGCAACCGATACGCAGTATTTT.

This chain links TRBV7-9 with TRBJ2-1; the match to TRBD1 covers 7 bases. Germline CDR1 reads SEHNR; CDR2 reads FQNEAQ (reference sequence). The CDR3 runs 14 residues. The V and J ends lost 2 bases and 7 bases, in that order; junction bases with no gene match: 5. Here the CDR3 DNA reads TGTGCCAGCAGCTTAACCGGGACAGTTAATGAGCAGTTCTTC. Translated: CASSLTGTVNEQFF.

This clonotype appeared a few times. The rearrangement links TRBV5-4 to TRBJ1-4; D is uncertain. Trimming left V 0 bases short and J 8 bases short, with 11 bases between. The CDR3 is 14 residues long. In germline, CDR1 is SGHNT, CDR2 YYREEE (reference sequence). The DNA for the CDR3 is TGTGCCAGCAGCTTGGATATTGGGGAAGAAAAACTGTTTTTT. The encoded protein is CASSLDIGEEKLFF.

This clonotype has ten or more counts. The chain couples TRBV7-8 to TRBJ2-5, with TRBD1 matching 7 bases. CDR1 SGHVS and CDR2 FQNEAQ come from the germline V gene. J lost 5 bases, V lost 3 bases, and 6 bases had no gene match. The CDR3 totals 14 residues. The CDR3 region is CASSLGQTRETQYF. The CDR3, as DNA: TGTGCCAGCAGCTTGGGACAGACCCGGGAGACCCAGTACTTC.

The CDR3 DNA reads as TGCGCCAGCAGCCAAGGCCGGGACAGTCCCTATCAGCCCCAGCATTTT. Its protein is CASSQGRDSPYQPQHF. The rearrangement joins TRBV4-1 to TRBJ1-5; 7 bases are shared with TRBD1. Germline V gives CDR1 MGHRA, CDR2 YSYEKL. V lost 1 base and J lost 5; bases outside the gene matches: 8. CDR3 size: 16 residues.

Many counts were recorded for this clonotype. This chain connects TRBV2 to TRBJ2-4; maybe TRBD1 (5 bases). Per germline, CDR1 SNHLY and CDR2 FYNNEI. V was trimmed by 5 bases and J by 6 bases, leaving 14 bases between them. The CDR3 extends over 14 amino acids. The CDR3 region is CASSFSQGPNIQYF. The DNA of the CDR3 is TGTGCCAGCAGTTTCAGCCAGGGTCCAAACATTCAGTACTTC.

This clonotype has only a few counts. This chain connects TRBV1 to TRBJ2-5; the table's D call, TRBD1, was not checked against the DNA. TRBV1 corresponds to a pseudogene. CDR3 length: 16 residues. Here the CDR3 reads CTSSRQRGPGQETQYF. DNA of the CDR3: TGCACCAGCAGCCGACAAAGGGGGCCGGGGCAAGAGACCCAGTACTTC.

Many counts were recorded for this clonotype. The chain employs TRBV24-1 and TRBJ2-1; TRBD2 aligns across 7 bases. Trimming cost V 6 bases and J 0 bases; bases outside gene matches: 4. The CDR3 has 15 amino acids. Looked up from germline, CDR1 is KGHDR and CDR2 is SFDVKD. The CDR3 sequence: CATSPSSGSYNEQFF. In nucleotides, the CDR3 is TGTGCCACCAGTCCCTCTAGCGGCTCCTACAATGAGCAGTTCTTC.

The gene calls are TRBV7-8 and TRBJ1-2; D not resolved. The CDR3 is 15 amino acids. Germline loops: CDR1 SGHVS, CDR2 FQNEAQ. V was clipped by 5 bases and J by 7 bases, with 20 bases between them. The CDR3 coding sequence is TGTGCCAGCAGCAACCCACGTGCCCTAGAACGTGGCTACACCTTC. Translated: CASSNPRALERGYTF.

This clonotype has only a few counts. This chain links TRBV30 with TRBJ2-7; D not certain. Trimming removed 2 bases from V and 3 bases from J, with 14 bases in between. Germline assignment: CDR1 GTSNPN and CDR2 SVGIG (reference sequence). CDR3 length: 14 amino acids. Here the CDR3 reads CAWSPILDGYEQYF. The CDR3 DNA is TGTGCCTGGAGTCCCATATTAGACGGCTACGAGCAGTACTTC.